Reported below is one TCR beta chain. The germline gene is not matched at one end of the junction; a read error may be the cause. TCR beta CDR3 region amplification was performed from RNA transcripts. Initially, a first-round RT-PCR of the TCR CDR3 employed the HTBI primer set. TCRdb reprocessed the multiplex PCR reads with MiXCR, giving one entry per CDR3 protein. The sample lists some 350,000 distinct CDR3 sequences, roughly 14% occurring once. The data derive from a study of T cells in Graves' hyperthyroidism and ophthalmopathy. Per the germline V gene, CDR1 is SSHAT and CDR2 is FNYEAQ (reference sequence). This CDR3 has 17 amino acids. These patients, aged 18 to 65, had recently diagnosed hyperthyroidism lasting under 2 months.

Sequenced material: blood. This receptor was taken from a woman aged 18-29 years with Graves' hyperthyroidism that later progressed to Graves' ophthalmopathy. The V and J genes are TRBV7-7 and TRBJ2-1; TRBD2 matches at 8 bases. CDR3 loop: CASSRGRGREAGNEQFF. CDR3 DNA: TGTGCTAGCAGCCGGGGGCGTGGGCGGGAGGCCGGCAATGAGCAGTTCTTC.